Shown below are 31 T cell receptor beta chains from a single sample sequenced in a study of T cells in Graves' hyperthyroidism and ophthalmopathy. There were TCR beta CDR3 regions amplified from RNA transcripts. The HTBI primer set drove a first-round RT-PCR of the TCR CDR3. TCRdb independently ran MiXCR on the multiplex PCR reads; one entry per CDR3 protein. The sample has hundreds of thousands of distinct CDR3 sequences, around 21% seen once. The sample consisted of blood. Receptors were obtained from a man aged 25 to 40 with Graves' ophthalmopathy.

This chain connects TRBV7-2 to TRBJ2-7, with TRBD1 identical over 8 bases. Germline V gene data show CDR1 as SGHTA and CDR2 as FQGNSA. CDR3 length: 14 amino acids. V lost 4 bases, J lost 7 bases, and 9 bases stayed unmatched. CDR3 coding DNA: TGTGCCAGCAGCTCAGGACAGGGCTGGAGTGAGCAGTACTTC. Translating gives CASSSGQGWSEQYF.

The chain is built from TRBV12-3 or TRBV12-4 and TRBJ1-2, with D hard to call. The CDR3 is 12 residues long. Trimming left V 2 bases short and J 10 bases short, with 11 bases between. The CDR3 loop reads CASSLTPIPYTF. The CDR3 DNA follows: TGTGCCAGCAGTTTAACCCCCATACCCTACACCTTC.

This clonotype showed up just once. This chain joins TRBV15 and TRBJ1-2, with 7 bases identical to TRBD1. Germline V gene lookup returns CDR1 LNHNV and CDR2 YYDKDF (reference sequence). The CDR3 runs to 15 residues. V was clipped by 1 base and J by 2 bases; unmatched bases: 4. The CDR3 reads CATSRGLGQNYGYTF. The CDR3 DNA is TGTGCCACCAGCAGAGGTCTGGGACAGAACTATGGCTACACCTTC.

V usage is TRBV28 and J usage is TRBJ2-7, with TRBD1 matching 9 bases. Germline V lookup: CDR1 MDHEN, CDR2 SYDVKM. The CDR3 loop spans 13 amino acids. With V trimmed by 6 bases and J by 5 bases, 5 bases remained unmatched. The CDR3 protein is CASSKRQGDEQYF. CDR3 DNA: TGTGCCAGCAGCAAAAGACAGGGGGACGAGCAGTACTTC.

The table lists this clonotype with a count of one. The chain combines TRBV27 with TRBJ2-1; the D gene could be TRBD1 or TRBD2 (5 bases each). Germline lookup yields CDR1 MNHEY and CDR2 SMNVEV (reference sequence). This CDR3 contains 15 residues. Trimming left V 3 bases short and J 5 bases short, with 14 bases between. DNA of the CDR3: TGTGCCAGCAGTTTCTTAGGGGAGATCCACAATGAGCAGTTCTTC. This translates into CASSFLGEIHNEQFF.

This clonotype was counted at least ten times. V is TRBV15 and J is TRBJ1-1, with D unresolved. CDR1 LNHNV and CDR2 YYDKDF come from the germline V gene (reference sequence). Trimming stripped 2 bases from V and 1 base from J, with 5 bases between. The CDR3 consists of 13 residues. CDR3 sequence (DNA): TGTGCCACCAGCAGAAAAGGGAACACTGAAGCTTTCTTT. This translates into CATSRKGNTEAFF. Supplemented by reference TRBV15 and TRBJ1-1, the full variable domain reads DAMVIQNPRYQVTQFGKPVTLSCSQTLNHNVMYWYQQKSSQAPKLLFHYYDKDFNNEADTPDNFQSRRPNTSFCFLDIRSPGLGDTAMYLCATSRKGNTEAFFGQGTRLTVV.

At least ten counts were recorded for this clonotype. V and J are TRBV2 and TRBJ2-5; tentatively, D is TRBD1 (5 bases). CDR1 is SNHLY, CDR2 FYNNEI, per germline. The CDR3 is 13 amino acids. Deletions cut 3 bases from V and 1 base from J, with 6 bases between. CDR3 residues: CASSDQGQETQYF. CDR3 DNA: TGTGCCAGCAGTGACCAGGGCCAAGAGACCCAGTACTTC. The full variable domain, rest sourced from reference TRBV2 and TRBJ2-5, is EPEVTQTPSHQVTQMGQEVILRCVPISNHLYFYWYRQILGQKVEFLVSFYNNEISEKSEIFDDQFSVERPDGSNFTLKIRSTKLEDSAMYFCASSDQGQETQYFGPGTRLLVL.

Concerning this clonotype itself: One end of the junction fails to match germline, which may point to a read error. CDR3 DNA sequence: TGTGCCAGCACTTTATTCCCAGCAACCGGGAAAGCTTTCTTT. Its protein is CASTLFPATGKAFF. The V call is TRBV27, the J call TRBJ1-1; D unclear. The CDR3 totals 14 residues. Germline V gene data show CDR1 as MNHEY and CDR2 as SMNVEV (reference sequence).

This clonotype occurred a few times. The V call is TRBV28, the J call TRBJ1-2; the match to TRBD1 covers 9 bases. The CDR3 runs 17 residues. Germline lookup yields CDR1 MDHEN and CDR2 SYDVKM. V shed 7 bases, J shed 4 bases, and the junction held 16 bases outside the gene matches. The chain's CDR3 is CASTKGGTGYSVYGYTF. CDR3 DNA sequence: TGTGCCAGCACTAAAGGGGGGACAGGGTATAGTGTCTATGGCTACACCTTC.

This chain joins TRBV28 and TRBJ2-1, with a weak D call TRBD2 (5 bases). CDR1 and CDR2 from the germline V gene are MDHEN and SYDVKM. Trimming stripped 7 bases from V and 6 bases from J, with 10 bases between. The CDR3 length is 12 residues. The CDR3 region is CASTDWTNEQFF. CDR3 nucleotides: TGTGCCAGCACGGACTGGACCAATGAGCAGTTCTTC.

This clonotype was seen repeatedly, ten times or more. The chain recombines TRBV12-3 or TRBV12-4 with TRBJ2-7, with 8 positions matching TRBD1. The CDR3 is 12 amino acids. Trimming removed 4 bases from V and 6 bases from J; junction bases left unmatched: 2. The CDR3 DNA sequence: TGTGCCAGCAGTTGGACAGGGTCCGAGCAGTACTTC. This translates into CASSWTGSEQYF.

The chain recombines TRBV6-2 or TRBV6-3 with TRBJ1-6; 10 bases map to TRBD1. The junction had 7 bases not matched to a gene; V was cut back by 6 bases and J by 5 bases. The CDR3 has 16 residues. CDR1 is MNHEY, CDR2 SVGEGT, per germline. The CDR3 region has the DNA TGTGCCAGCAGGAGCCGAGGGACAGGGGATAATTCACCCCTCCACTTT. This codes for CASRSRGTGDNSPLHF.

The chain couples TRBV29-1 to TRBJ2-1; a weak D match, TRBD2 (5 bases). V was cut by 6 bases and J by 8 bases, with 26 bases left in between. CDR3 length equals 16 residues. The V gene's germline CDR1 is SQVTM and CDR2 ANQGSEA. This CDR3 is CSVEKVRTSGWDEQFF. The CDR3 DNA reads TGCAGCGTCGAGAAAGTCCGGACGAGCGGTTGGGATGAGCAGTTCTTC.

This clonotype was recorded many times. J is TRBJ2-7 and V is TRBV11-2; TRBD2 is a possible D gene (5 bases). The CDR3 totals 15 residues. Trimming removed 0 bases at V and 3 bases at J, with 12 bases between. The V gene's germline CDR1 is SGHAT and CDR2 FQNNGV. CDR3 nucleotide sequence: TGTGCCAGCAGCTTAGATCGCCCGGGAATCTACGAGCAGTACTTC. Translation: CASSLDRPGIYEQYF.

This clonotype was picked up a small number of times. The CDR3 protein is CSVGRGGAYEQYF. The CDR3 DNA sequence: TGCAGCGTTGGCAGGGGAGGTGCCTACGAGCAGTACTTC. The V call is TRBV29-1, the J call TRBJ2-7; D may correspond to TRBD1 or TRBD2 (6 bases each). From germline, CDR1 is SQVTM and CDR2 ANQGSEA. This CDR3 spans 13 amino acids. V gave up 4 bases and J gave up 2 bases, with 12 bases separating them.

This clonotype showed up just a few times. The rearrangement joins TRBV18 to TRBJ1-5; tentatively, D is TRBD1 (6 bases). CDR3 length: 13 amino acids. The germline CDR1 and CDR2 sequences are KGHSH and LQKENI. With 3 bases removed from V and 4 bases from J, the gap between germline ends came to 7 bases. The DNA for the CDR3 is TGTGCCAGCTCACCCGGGACAAATCAGCCCCAGCATTTT. This codes for CASSPGTNQPQHF.

V is TRBV6-1 and J is TRBJ1-1, with D perhaps TRBD1 (6 bases). CDR3 length equals 14 residues. Germline V lookup: CDR1 MNHNS, CDR2 SASEGT. The V end was cut by 2 bases, the J end by 1 base, with 8 bases between. CDR3 nucleotides: TGTGCCAGCAGTGAAACAGGGTCGAACACTGAAGCTTTCTTT. It specifies CASSETGSNTEAFF.

The CDR3 is CASSTRGDGQQYF. The CDR3 DNA sequence: TGTGCCAGCAGCACAAGAGGGGACGGGCAGCAGTACTTC. The chain couples TRBV9 to TRBJ2-7, with D perhaps given as TRBD1 or TRBD2 (5 bases each). The ends were cut back, 4 bases at V and 8 bases at J, with 16 bases in the middle. The CDR3 runs to 13 residues. CDR1 is SGDLS and CDR2 is YYNGEE in the germline V gene.

Only a few counts were recorded for this clonotype. The chain couples TRBV20-1 to TRBJ2-3; D unresolved. Per the germline V gene, CDR1 is DFQATT and CDR2 is SNEGSKA (reference sequence). This CDR3 contains 11 residues. The V gene lost 5 bases and the J gene lost 2 bases, with 5 bases spanning the gap. CDR3 nucleotides: TGCAGTGCTCCCCCCACAGATACGCAGTATTTT. Residues: CSAPPTDTQYF.

This clonotype was observed a single time. The J gene is TRBJ2-1, the V gene TRBV19, with 11 bases identical to TRBD2. The germline V gene has CDR1 LNHDA and CDR2 SQIVND (reference sequence). V lost 4 bases and J lost 10; bases outside the gene matches: 6. This CDR3 region has 14 residues. In nucleotides, the CDR3 is TGTGCCAGTAGTACCTCGGGACTAGCGGTCGAGCAGTTCTTC. Its translation: CASSTSGLAVEQFF.

CDR3 sequence: CASSFTSGSAGELFF. CDR3 in DNA: TGTGCCAGCAGTTTTACTAGCGGGAGCGCCGGGGAGCTGTTTTTT. The genes are TRBV6-5 and TRBJ2-2; 11 positions match TRBD2. The V and J ends lost 4 bases and 6 bases, in that order; junction bases with no gene match: 4. CDR1 is MNHEY, CDR2 SVGAGI, per germline. The CDR3 is made up of 15 amino acids.

This clonotype was seen more than once but under ten times. The chain employs TRBV7-3 and TRBJ2-5; 9 bases map to TRBD2. The germline CDR1 and CDR2 sequences are SGHTA and FQGTGA. V lost 5 bases to trimming and J lost 0 bases; unmatched junction nucleotides: 4. The CDR3 extends over 15 amino acids. The CDR3 protein is CASSRTSEYQETQYF. Here the CDR3 DNA reads TGTGCCAGCAGCAGGACTAGCGAGTACCAAGAGACCCAGTACTTC.

In its sample, this clonotype was seen a few times. CDR3 protein: CASRSGTSGREQYF. In DNA form, the CDR3 reads TGTGCCAGCAGGTCCGGGACTAGCGGACGAGAGCAGTACTTC. The genes are TRBV6-1 and TRBJ2-7, with 11 bases aligning to TRBD2. Germline V gene lookup returns CDR1 MNHNS and CDR2 SASEGT. J was trimmed by 7 bases and V by 6 bases; bases with no gene match: 8. This CDR3 has 14 residues.

This clonotype was counted ten times or more. CDR3 DNA: TGCGCCAGCAGCTTGGCCGGGCAGAAGAACACTGAAGCTTTCTTT. The encoded protein is CASSLAGQKNTEAFF. The V gene is TRBV5-1, the J gene TRBJ1-1; D is unclear. With 0 bases removed from V and 1 base from J, the gap between germline ends came to 10 bases. Germline-derived CDR1 and CDR2 are SGHRS and YFSETQ. CDR3 length: 15 residues.

This clonotype was found many times. The chain combines TRBV11-2 with TRBJ2-5, with a possible D match to TRBD1 (6 bases). Germline CDR1 and CDR2: SGHAT and FQNNGV. The V end lost 6 bases, the J end lost 2 bases, and 13 bases lay between the germline ends. The CDR3 sequence is 14 residues long. The CDR3 DNA follows: TGTGCCAGCAGGCGTAATCAGGGGCAAGAGACCCAGTACTTC. Translating gives CASRRNQGQETQYF.

This clonotype was counted at least ten times. The chain joins TRBV7-3 to TRBJ2-1; tentative D call: TRBD2 (6 bases). The germline V gene has CDR1 SGHTA and CDR2 FQGTGA. The V end lost 4 bases, the J end lost 5 bases, and 15 bases lay between the germline ends. The CDR3 has 15 residues. CDR3 nucleotide sequence: TGTGCCAGCAGCTCCTTTGGCGGGGTTAACAATGAGCAGTTCTTC. It translates to CASSSFGGVNNEQFF. Full variable domain (outside the CDR3, taken from reference TRBV7-3 and TRBJ2-1): GAGVSQTPSNKVTEKGKYVELRCDPISGHTALYWYRQSLGQGPEFLIYFQGTGAADDSGLPNDRFFAVRPEGSVSTLKIQRTERGDSAVYLCASSSFGGVNNEQFFGPGTRLTVL.

This clonotype has a handful of counts. V usage is TRBV6-1 and J usage is TRBJ2-3, with D unclear. Germline V gene data show CDR1 as MNHNS and CDR2 as SASEGT. The CDR3 runs 17 residues. Trimming cost V 5 bases and J 2 bases, with 20 bases left between them. The CDR3 protein is CASSTSTTASNTDTQYF. The CDR3 DNA is TGTGCCAGCAGTACCTCCACGACCGCTTCAAACACAGATACGCAGTATTTT.

V usage is TRBV27 and J usage is TRBJ2-1; TRBD2 aligns across 13 bases. This CDR3 contains 15 residues. V lost 5 bases, J lost 8 bases, and 6 bases stayed unmatched. The V gene's germline CDR1 is MNHEY and CDR2 SMNVEV (reference sequence). The CDR3 bases are TGTGCCAGCAGTCGACTAGCGGGAGGCGGGGATGAGCAGTTCTTC. Its protein product is CASSRLAGGGDEQFF.

The V and J genes are TRBV20-1 and TRBJ1-5; D uncertain. The V end was cut by 1 base, the J end by 3 bases, with 16 bases between. The CDR3 is 16 residues long. Germline V gene data show CDR1 as DFQATT and CDR2 as SNEGSKA (reference sequence). The CDR3 sequence is CSARASGTAFNQPQHF. The CDR3 bases are TGCAGTGCTAGAGCAAGCGGCACAGCTTTCAATCAGCCCCAGCATTTT.

The chain has TRBV27 and TRBJ2-5; 7 nucleotides line up with TRBD1. Trimming removed 5 bases from V and 1 base from J; junction bases left unmatched: 7. This CDR3 is 15 amino acids long. Germline loops: CDR1 MNHEY, CDR2 SMNVEV (reference sequence). The chain's CDR3 is CASSAQTGIQETQYF. CDR3 coding DNA: TGTGCCAGCAGTGCCCAGACAGGGATCCAAGAGACCCAGTACTTC.

This clonotype has at least ten counts. The chain has TRBV12-3 or TRBV12-4 and TRBJ2-7; a weak D match, TRBD1 (6 bases). Trimming removed 5 bases at V and 5 bases at J, with 13 bases between. The CDR3 sequence is 13 residues long. The CDR3: CASSITGPNEQYF. In DNA, the CDR3 is TGTGCCAGCAGTATCACAGGGCCGAACGAGCAGTACTTC.